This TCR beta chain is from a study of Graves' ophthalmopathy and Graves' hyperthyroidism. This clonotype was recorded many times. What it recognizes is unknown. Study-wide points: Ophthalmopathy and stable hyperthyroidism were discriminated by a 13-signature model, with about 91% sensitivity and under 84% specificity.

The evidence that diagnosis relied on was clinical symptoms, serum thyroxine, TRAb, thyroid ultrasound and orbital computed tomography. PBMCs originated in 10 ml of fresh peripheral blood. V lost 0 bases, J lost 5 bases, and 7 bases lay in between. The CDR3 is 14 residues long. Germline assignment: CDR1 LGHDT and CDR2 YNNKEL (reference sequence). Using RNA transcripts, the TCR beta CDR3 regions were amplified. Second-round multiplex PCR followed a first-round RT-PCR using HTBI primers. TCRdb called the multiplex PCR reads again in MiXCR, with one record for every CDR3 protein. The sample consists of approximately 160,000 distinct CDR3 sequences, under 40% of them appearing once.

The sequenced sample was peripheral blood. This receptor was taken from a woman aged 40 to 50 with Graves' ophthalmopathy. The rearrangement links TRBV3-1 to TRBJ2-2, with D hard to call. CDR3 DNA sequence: TGTGCCAGCAGCCAAGATTACGGAACCGGGGAGCTGTTTTTT. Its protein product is CASSQDYGTGELFF.